A single sample gave rise to the 24 T cell receptor beta chains below, sequenced in a study of neurological immune-mediated disorders. Noted time point: longitudinal time-point 3. TCRdb processed the 5' RACE reads anew with MiXCR; each CDR3 protein has one entry. The sample has roughly 100,000 distinct CDR3 sequences; 11% are singletons. The specimen was PBMCs. These receptors were obtained from a female donor with HTLV-1-associated myelopathy (HAM/TSP).

This clonotype was counted many times. The rearrangement uses TRBV10-3 and TRBJ2-7; D assignment may be TRBD1 or TRBD2 (5 bases each). Germline assignment: CDR1 ENHRY and CDR2 SYGVKD. The V end was cut by 3 bases, the J end by 2 bases, with 14 bases between. This CDR3 has 15 amino acids. CDR3 region: CAISDPGAGTYEQYF. The CDR3 DNA is TGTGCCATCAGTGACCCTGGGGCGGGTACCTACGAGCAGTACTTC.

This clonotype was seen ten or more times. V is TRBV24-1 and J is TRBJ2-5, with D possibly called TRBD1 or TRBD2 (5 bases each). This CDR3 has 17 amino acids. The germline V gene encodes CDR1 KGHDR and CDR2 SFDVKD. Trimming stripped 3 bases from V and 7 bases from J, with 23 bases between. DNA of the CDR3: TGTGCCACCAGTGATCCCCTGTTGGGGCAGGGAGTAGGGACCCAGTACTTC. As protein: CATSDPLLGQGVGTQYF.

The table lists this clonotype with many counts. The V and J genes are TRBV7-3 and TRBJ2-1; TRBD2 matches at 10 bases. Germline assignment: CDR1 SGHTA and CDR2 FQGTGA. Germline trimming cut 3 bases from V and 4 bases from J; bases unmatched to any gene: 3. The CDR3 consists of 15 residues. The CDR3 nucleotides are TGTGCCAGCAGCTTCGGACTAGCGGCATACAATGAGCAGTTCTTC. Its translation: CASSFGLAAYNEQFF.

This clonotype appeared a few times. The V and J genes are TRBV20-1 and TRBJ2-7; 10 nucleotides agree with TRBD2. The ends lost 1 base at V and 0 bases at J; junction bases unmatched: 3. Germline V gene lookup returns CDR1 DFQATT and CDR2 SNEGSKA (reference sequence). This CDR3 region has 15 residues. CDR3 sequence: CSARALAGHSYEQYF. The CDR3 DNA follows: TGCAGTGCTAGAGCACTAGCGGGACACTCCTACGAGCAGTACTTC.

The V gene is TRBV5-1, the J gene TRBJ1-1; D gene unclear. The V gene's germline CDR1 is SGHRS and CDR2 YFSETQ. The V gene lost 1 base and the J gene lost 4 bases, with 14 bases spanning the gap. The CDR3 extends over 15 amino acids. The CDR3 is CASSLFTGLVTEAFF. DNA for the CDR3: TGCGCCAGCAGCTTGTTTACGGGGTTGGTCACTGAAGCTTTCTTT.

This clonotype appeared a few times. The chain links TRBV5-1 to TRBJ1-5; D remains unclear. From germline, CDR1 is SGHRS and CDR2 YFSETQ. V was pared by 4 bases and J by 7 bases, with 9 bases between. CDR3 length: 12 residues. DNA of the CDR3: TGCGCCAGCAGCACAGACTGCCAGCCCCAGCATTTT. Its translation: CASSTDCQPQHF.

This clonotype was seen repeatedly, ten times or more. In DNA form, the CDR3 reads TGCGCCAGCAGCAGGGACATATCCTTCTACGAGCAGTACTTC. This gives the protein CASSRDISFYEQYF. This chain uses TRBV5-1 with TRBJ2-7, with a tentative D call TRBD1 (6 bases). V lost 4 bases, J lost 3 bases, and 14 bases lay in between. The germline gives CDR1 SGHRS, CDR2 YFSETQ. The CDR3 extends over 14 amino acids.

In its sample, this clonotype was seen many times. The chain is built from TRBV5-1 and TRBJ1-6, with D tentatively TRBD1 (6 bases). Germline CDR1 reads SGHRS; CDR2 reads YFSETQ. V gave up 2 bases and J gave up 8 bases, with 8 bases separating them. The CDR3 runs to 13 residues. The CDR3 DNA reads as TGCGCCAGCAGCTTACAGGGAGATTCACCCCTCCACTTT. Its protein is CASSLQGDSPLHF.

This clonotype has more than one count but fewer than ten. The rearrangement links TRBV9 to TRBJ2-1; 8 bases are a match to TRBD2. Germline CDR1 and CDR2: SGDLS and YYNGEE. V lost 4 bases to trimming and J lost 0 bases; unmatched junction nucleotides: 9. There are 17 residues in the CDR3. This CDR3 reads CASSSGGVLSSYNEQFF. As DNA, the CDR3 is TGTGCCAGCAGCTCCGGGGGGGTACTCAGCTCCTACAATGAGCAGTTCTTC.

This clonotype was counted at least ten times. V is TRBV18 and J is TRBJ2-7, with 8 bases lining up with TRBD1. V shed 2 bases, J shed 6 bases, and the junction held 3 bases outside the gene matches. Germline CDR1 reads KGHSH; CDR2 reads LQKENI. The CDR3 spans 13 residues. CDR3 amino acids: CASSPRDRSEQYF. The CDR3 region has the DNA TGTGCCAGCTCACCAAGGGACAGGAGCGAGCAGTACTTC.

The J gene is TRBJ1-2, the V gene TRBV18; unclear D gene. V lost 4 bases and J lost 7, with 13 bases in between. CDR1 and CDR2 from the germline V gene are KGHSH and LQKENI. This CDR3 has 13 amino acids. CDR3 sequence: CASSRIEDSGYTF. DNA for the CDR3: TGTGCCAGCTCACGAATTGAGGACTCTGGCTACACCTTC.

This clonotype was seen at least ten times. The chain employs TRBV7-2 and TRBJ2-7, with D possibly matching TRBD1 (5 bases). The CDR3 length is 16 residues. CDR1 and CDR2 (germline): SGHTA, FQGNSA. Trimming removed 5 bases at V and 6 bases at J, with 23 bases between. The CDR3 here is CASSLRPGLGSVEQYF. CDR3 bases: TGTGCCAGCAGCCTCCGTCCAGGGTTGGGTTCAGTCGAGCAGTACTTC.

This clonotype was seen many times. The gene calls are TRBV12-3 or TRBV12-4 and TRBJ2-7, with unresolved D. CDR3 length: 14 residues. Trimming pared 2 bases from V and 1 base from J, leaving 9 bases between. CDR3 DNA sequence: TGTGCCAGCAGTTTATCTTACGGATCCTACGAGCAGTACTTC. Translation gives CASSLSYGSYEQYF.

This clonotype was seen ten or more times. The V gene is TRBV20-1, the J gene TRBJ2-7; 8 positions agree with TRBD1. Germline CDR1 and CDR2: DFQATT and SNEGSKA (reference sequence). V was pared by 3 bases and J by 11 bases, with 12 bases of the junction left unmatched. This CDR3 has 13 residues. Written as DNA, the CDR3 is TGCAGTGCTAGTGGGGCAGGGGGCAGTTTGGAGTACTTC. Its protein product is CSASGAGGSLEYF.

This clonotype was recorded many times. This chain connects TRBV5-1 to TRBJ2-2, with a weak D call TRBD1 (5 bases). The CDR3 is 13 residues long. Germline lookup yields CDR1 SGHRS and CDR2 YFSETQ. V was shortened by 4 bases and J by 6 bases, with 10 bases between the two germline ends. The CDR3 loop is CASSQMGPGELFF. CDR3 DNA sequence: TGCGCCAGCAGCCAGATGGGGCCCGGGGAGCTGTTTTTT.

Regarding this clonotype: A read error may explain this, as a much larger clone is one base away. This sequence joins TRBV7-2 and TRBJ2-3; the D gene is possibly TRBD2 (7 bases). The CDR3 sequence is 14 residues long. Germline CDR1 is SGHTA and CDR2 is FQGNSA. The CDR3 region is CASRRGRGTYTQYF. The CDR3 DNA is TGTGCCTCGAGGCGGGGGCGGGGCACATATACGCAGTATTTT.

This clonotype occurred many times. The J gene is TRBJ2-5, the V gene TRBV20-1, with D perhaps being TRBD1 or TRBD2 (5 bases each). From germline, CDR1 is DFQATT and CDR2 SNEGSKA (reference sequence). The CDR3 has 13 amino acids. Trimming pared 7 bases from V and 2 bases from J, leaving 14 bases between. The DNA of the CDR3 is TGCAGTGGAAAGCGAGGGGTTCAAGAGACCCAGTACTTC. It encodes CSGKRGVQETQYF.

This clonotype was observed many times. This chain links TRBV9 with TRBJ1-5; the D gene is possibly TRBD1 (6 bases). This CDR3 has 14 amino acids. With 3 bases removed from V and 6 bases from J, the gap between germline ends came to 13 bases. CDR1 and CDR2 from the germline V gene are SGDLS and YYNGEE. CDR3 sequence reads: CASSDQGSSQPQHF. In DNA form, the CDR3 reads TGTGCCAGCAGCGACCAGGGGAGTAGTCAGCCCCAGCATTTT.

A remark on this clonotype: Being one base from a much bigger clone, this may be a read error. The rearrangement links TRBV12-5 to TRBJ1-5; D unclear. Germline lookup yields CDR1 LGHNT and CDR2 FRNRAP. The CDR3 spans 13 residues. The V gene lost 7 bases and the J gene lost 5 bases, with 12 bases spanning the gap. The CDR3 spells CASATDGDQPQHF. Here the CDR3 DNA reads TGTGCTAGTGCCACCGACGGGGATCAGCCCCAGCATTTT.

The table lists this clonotype with a few counts. V gene TRBV6-6 combines with J gene TRBJ1-1; D unresolved. Trimming stripped 4 bases from V and 7 bases from J, with 13 bases between. Germline assignment: CDR1 MNHNY and CDR2 SVGAGI (reference sequence). The CDR3 has 13 residues. CDR3 sequence: CASSFRRDHEAFF. Here the CDR3 DNA reads TGTGCCAGCAGTTTCCGCCGGGATCATGAAGCTTTCTTT.

Many counts were recorded for this clonotype. The V gene is TRBV10-3, the J gene TRBJ1-1; D might be TRBD1 (5 bases). The length of the CDR3 is 13 residues. Germline lookup yields CDR1 ENHRY and CDR2 SYGVKD. V was shortened by 10 bases and J by 0 bases, with 12 bases between the two germline ends. The CDR3 region is CATKGTVNTEAFF. Written as DNA, the CDR3 is TGTGCCACCAAAGGGACGGTGAACACTGAAGCTTTCTTT.

The sample holds many counts of this clonotype. This CDR3 reads CASSLEVLRGEQFF. The CDR3 DNA is TGCGCCAGCAGCTTGGAGGTGTTACGGGGTGAGCAGTTCTTC. V and J are TRBV5-1 and TRBJ2-1, with D possibly matching TRBD2 (5 bases). CDR1 is SGHRS and CDR2 is YFSETQ in the germline V gene. Trimming removed 0 bases from V and 9 bases from J, with 13 bases in between. This CDR3 is 14 amino acids long. The full variable domain, in which reference TRBV5-1 and TRBJ2-1 provide the parts outside the CDR3, is KAGVTQTPRYLIKTRGQQVTLSCSPISGHRSVSWYQQTPGQGLQFLFEYFSETQRNKGNFPGRFSGRQFSNSRSEMNVSTLELGDSALYLCASSLEVLRGEQFFGPGTRLTVL.

This clonotype has a count of ten or more. CDR3 nucleotide sequence: TGTGCCAGCAGCTTGCTTCAGGGGACTAATGAAAAACTGTTTTTT. This gives the protein CASSLLQGTNEKLFF. V usage is TRBV5-6 and J usage is TRBJ1-4, with D possibly TRBD1 on 6 matching bases. This CDR3 has 15 amino acids. CDR1 is SGHDT, CDR2 YYEEEE, per germline. V dropped 1 base and J dropped 2 bases, with 9 bases sitting between them.

This clonotype has a count of ten or more. This chain joins TRBV6-1 and TRBJ2-2; TRBD1 might be the D (6 bases). The CDR3 runs to 15 residues. The germline gives CDR1 MNHNS, CDR2 SASEGT. Trimming cost V 5 bases and J 4 bases, with 14 bases left between them. The CDR3 region is CASSYSGHITGELFF. The CDR3 nucleotides read TGTGCCAGCAGTTACTCGGGACATATCACCGGGGAGCTGTTTTTT.